This entry is about one T cell receptor (beta chain). These data come from a study of beta chain features in type 1 diabetes. The wider study: What patients shared with healthy donors was a similar profile of age, gender and cell yields.

Germline V CDR1 and CDR2: LGHNA, YSLEER. CDR3 length: 16 residues. V shed 4 bases and J shed 7 bases, with 17 bases lying between them. The study reverse transcribed the entire isolated RNA, so it sequenced expressed TCRB transcripts. The assay was immunoSEQ multiplex PCR, and TCRdb's table has in-frame clones only and misses some. The sample has about 300,000 clones, approximately 8.1% seen once; the top ten hold 1%. In total, each donor contributed a single heparinised blood draw that averaged about 110 mL. The gene calls are TRBV4-3 and TRBJ1-6; D gene unclear. Sequences were obtained from central memory CD4+ T cells from blood. This clonotype was obtained from a woman aged 18-29 years in good health. The CDR3 DNA follows: TGCGCCAGCAGCCTTAACCTCATTACCATAAATTCACCCCTCCACTTT. Translated, it gives CASSLNLITINSPLHF.